A selection of T cell receptor beta chains follows, all from one sample in a study of blood T cell repertoires in COVID-19. The table came from immunoSEQ multiplex PCR; TCRdb's copy has only in-frame clones and leaves some out. The sample records about 260,000 clones, around nine tenths being singletons. The sequenced material came from peripheral blood. The receptors stem from a woman aged 60-75 years with COVID-19, enrolled during active disease. The CDR3 runs from the conserved cysteine through the conserved F or W. The D gene is left open where the match is weak. Where a row states a size, it is once, few, many or the class of an expanded clone; other rows omit it.

V	J	size	length	D	CDR3	DNA
TRBV3-1/TRBV3-2	TRBJ2-7	once	14	.	CASSQAGDAYEQYF	TGTGCCAGCAGCCAAGCGGGTGACGCCTACGAGCAGTACTTC
TRBV19	TRBJ1-1	once	13	.	CASSMKRNTEAFF	TGTGCCAGTAGTATGAAGAGGAACACTGAAGCTTTCTTT
TRBV9	TRBJ2-1	once	17	TRBD2	CASSIGTSGRSYNEQFF	TGTGCCAGCAGCATCGGGACTAGCGGGAGGTCCTACAATGAGCAGTTCTTC
TRBV5-4	TRBJ2-7	.	16	TRBD1	CASSSGGAEGHYEQYF	TGTGCCAGCAGCTCAGGGGGCGCGGAGGGGCATTACGAGCAGTACTTC
TRBV5-4	TRBJ1-1	few	15	.	CASSLARGGGTEAFF	TGTGCCAGCAGCTTGGCGAGGGGGGGCGGCACTGAAGCTTTCTTT
TRBV15	TRBJ1-1	.	13	.	CATTKELNTEAFF	TGTGCCACCACTAAAGAACTGAACACTGAAGCTTTCTTT
TRBV13	TRBJ2-3	.	16	.	CASSPRVAASTDTQYF	TGTGCCAGCAGCCCCCGGGTAGCGGCTAGCACAGATACGCAGTATTTT
TRBV5-1	TRBJ1-3	.	14	.	CASSLAGVGNTIYF	TGCGCCAGCAGCTTGGCAGGGGTTGGAAACACCATATATTTT
TRBV4-1	TRBJ1-5	.	13	.	CASSQGGGQPQHF	TGCGCCAGCAGCCAAGGTGGAGGGCAGCCCCAGCATTTT
TRBV30	TRBJ2-6	.	13	.	CALQSAGANVLTF	TGTGCCTTGCAGAGCGCTGGGGCCAACGTCCTGACTTTC
TRBV5-1	TRBJ1-6	.	16	.	CASSLGRPGVGSPLHF	TGCGCCAGCAGCTTGGGACGACCAGGGGTCGGGTCACCCCTCCACTTT
TRBV27	TRBJ2-3	.	17	TRBD2	CASRVLAVPWGPDTQYF	TGTGCCAGCAGGGTACTAGCGGTACCTTGGGGGCCAGATACGCAGTATTTT
TRBV3-1/TRBV3-2	TRBJ1-1	.	14	.	CASSQAGVNTEAFF	TGTGCCAGCAGCCAGGCAGGGGTGAACACTGAAGCTTTCTTT
TRBV13	TRBJ2-7	.	13	.	CASSLQQGYEQYF	TGTGCCAGCAGCTTACAACAGGGATACGAGCAGTACTTC
TRBV10-3	TRBJ1-5	.	15	TRBD1	CAISDPTGVGQPQHF	TGTGCCATCAGTGACCCTACAGGGGTGGGCCAGCCCCAGCATTTT
TRBV28	TRBJ1-5	.	14	TRBD1	CASRRTGSGQPQHF	TGTGCCAGCAGGCGGACAGGGAGCGGACAGCCCCAGCATTTT
TRBV7-8	TRBJ2-1	.	17	.	CASSLGVGASSYNEQFF	TGTGCCAGCAGCTTAGGGGTGGGGGCCAGCTCCTACAATGAGCAGTTCTTC
TRBV5-1	TRBJ2-7	.	14	.	CASSPAGASYEQYF	TGCGCCAGCAGCCCCGCTGGGGCCTCCTACGAGCAGTACTTC
TRBV5-6	TRBJ1-1	.	14	TRBD1	CASSRSDRITEAFF	TGTGCCAGCAGCAGATCGGACAGGATCACTGAAGCTTTCTTT
TRBV6-2/TRBV6-3	TRBJ2-6	.	17	.	CASSYYGLLSGANVLTF	TGTGCCAGCAGTTATTATGGACTGCTCTCTGGGGCCAACGTCCTGACTTTC
TRBV5-4	TRBJ1-1	.	15	TRBD1	CASSERDRENTEAFF	TGTGCCAGCAGCGAAAGGGACAGGGAAAACACTGAAGCTTTCTTT
TRBV28	TRBJ1-2	.	11	TRBD1	CASQGDYGYTF	TGTGCCAGCCAGGGGGACTATGGCTACACCTTC
TRBV18	TRBJ2-1	.	16	TRBD2	CASSPAGTSGYNEQFF	TGTGCCAGCTCACCTGCCGGGACTAGCGGATACAATGAGCAGTTCTTC
TRBV6-2/TRBV6-3	TRBJ2-3	.	16	.	CASSLGGGSSTDTQYF	TGTGCCAGCAGTTTGGGTGGCGGGTCTAGCACAGATACGCAGTATTTT
TRBV21-1	TRBJ2-2	.	13	.	CASNNRVGGELFF	TGTGCCAGCAATAACAGGGTAGGCGGGGAGCTGTTTTTT
TRBV20-1	TRBJ1-1	few	11	.	CSAAGGLRAFF	TGCAGTGCTGCCGGGGGGCTACGAGCTTTCTTT
TRBV28	TRBJ1-2	.	14	.	CASSPPPVDYGYTF	TGTGCCAGCAGTCCTCCTCCGGTTGACTATGGCTACACCTTC
TRBV19	TRBJ1-5	.	14	.	CASSIDSGNQPQHF	TGTGCCAGTAGTATAGATTCGGGCAATCAGCCCCAGCATTTT
TRBV6-6	TRBJ2-7	.	14	TRBD2	CASSLAASRYEQYF	TGTGCCAGCAGCCTAGCGGCTAGCCGGTACGAGCAGTACTTC
TRBV19	TRBJ2-2	.	15	TRBD2	CASTQAGVCTGELFF	TGTGCCAGTACCCAAGCGGGAGTGTGCACCGGGGAGCTGTTTTTT
TRBV23-1	TRBJ2-7	.	17	.	CASSPDCEQGNFYEQYF	TGCGCCAGCAGTCCTGACTGTGAACAGGGCAACTTCTACGAGCAGTACTTC
TRBV2	TRBJ1-1	.	14	.	CASARGGSVTEAFF	TGTGCCAGCGCCCGGGGGGGCAGCGTCACTGAAGCTTTCTTT
TRBV7-8	TRBJ1-2	.	15	TRBD1	CASSFDRVSVYGYTF	TGTGCCAGCAGCTTCGACAGGGTATCCGTCTATGGCTACACCTTC
TRBV4-1	TRBJ1-4	.	14	TRBD1	CASSNTGGYEKLFF	TGCGCCAGCAGCAACACAGGGGGGTATGAAAAACTGTTTTTT
TRBV11-3	TRBJ2-1	.	13	.	CASSLNAGNEQFF	TGTGCCAGCAGCTTAAACGCAGGGAATGAGCAGTTCTTC
TRBV7-2	TRBJ2-3	.	14	.	CASSRELLPDTQYF	TGTGCCAGCAGCCGCGAACTATTGCCAGATACGCAGTATTTT